The 14 T cell receptor beta chains presented below share a single source sample, sequenced in a study of early T cells in non-severe SARS-CoV-2 infection. A single record per CDR3 protein comes from TCRdb applying MiXCR to the 5' RACE reads. The table records 50,000 to 70,000 distinct CDR3 sequences, approximately 12% of them present only once. The material sequenced was whole blood. These receptors all stem from an adult who was a healthcare worker with PCR-confirmed SARS-CoV-2 infection or an uninfected control (not recorded which).

In its sample, this clonotype was seen many times. This chain links TRBV20-1 with TRBJ1-2; 10 positions agree with TRBD1. V shed 3 bases and J 5 bases; nucleotides not matched to a gene: 6. CDR1 and CDR2 from the germline V gene are DFQATT and SNEGSKA (reference sequence). The CDR3 covers 14 residues. DNA for the CDR3: TGCAGTGCTAGCTTTTCGGACAGGGGGTATGGCTACACCTTC. Encoded protein: CSASFSDRGYGYTF.

With respect to this clonotype: A read error may be the cause here, since a much bigger clone is one base away. This chain links TRBV6-2 or TRBV6-3 with TRBJ2-4; tentatively, D is TRBD1 (6 bases). Germline V gives CDR1 MNHEY, CDR2 SVGEGT. The CDR3 has 16 residues. CDR3 region: CASRTAGAGRFNNQYF. As DNA, the CDR3 is TGTGCCAGCAGAACCGCAGGGGCAGGGCGATTTAACAATCAGTACTTC.

This clonotype was observed at least ten times. V is TRBV11-2 and J is TRBJ2-5; D is unresolved. V lost 4 bases and J lost 5, with 11 bases in between. This CDR3 has 13 amino acids. The germline CDR1 and CDR2 sequences are SGHAT and FQNNGV. The CDR3 is CASSYSRSETQYF. CDR3 DNA: TGTGCCAGCAGCTATAGCCGTTCGGAGACCCAGTACTTC.

This clonotype was seen ten or more times. V and J are TRBV4-2 and TRBJ2-7, with D hard to call. The germline CDR1 and CDR2 sequences are LGHNA and YNFKEQ. V was cut by 3 bases and J by 1 base, with 7 bases left in between. This CDR3 spans 13 amino acids. In DNA form, the CDR3 reads TGTGCCAGCAGCCAGGGGTTATCCTACGAGCAGTACTTC. This gives the protein CASSQGLSYEQYF.

Only a few counts were recorded for this clonotype. The rearrangement joins TRBV19 to TRBJ2-3; TRBD2 agrees at 11 bases. CDR1 is LNHDA and CDR2 is SQIVND in the germline V gene (reference sequence). V lost 5 bases to trimming and J lost 1 base; unmatched junction nucleotides: 5. The CDR3 spans 16 residues. CDR3 nucleotide sequence: TGTGCCAGTAGTGCTCCTAGCGGGGGGCGCACAGATACGCAGTATTTT. As protein: CASSAPSGGRTDTQYF.

This clonotype was observed at least ten times. This chain connects TRBV29-1 to TRBJ2-7, with D possibly being TRBD1 or TRBD2 (6 bases each). Looked up from germline, CDR1 is SQVTM and CDR2 is ANQGSEA. V was clipped by 7 bases and J by 4 bases, with 11 bases between them. This CDR3 has 11 residues. The CDR3 DNA reads TGCAGCGGGGGGGCGAAATACGAGCAGTACTTC. Amino acids: CSGGAKYEQYF.

This clonotype was observed a few times. The V gene is TRBV2, the J gene TRBJ2-1; D possibly corresponds to TRBD1 (5 bases). The CDR3 is 14 amino acids. Deletions cut 9 bases from V and 4 bases from J, with 16 bases between. Germline loops: CDR1 SNHLY, CDR2 FYNNEI. In DNA, the CDR3 is TGTGCCAGTTCGGACACTTGGGGTTACAATGAGCAGTTCTTC. Translation gives CASSDTWGYNEQFF.

This clonotype was detected many times. The V gene is TRBV27, the J gene TRBJ2-7, with no clear D. Germline V gene data show CDR1 as MNHEY and CDR2 as SMNVEV (reference sequence). This CDR3 is 11 amino acids long. V was trimmed by 5 bases and J by 6 bases, leaving 8 bases between them. The CDR3 is CASSGPPEQYF. The CDR3, as DNA: TGTGCCAGCAGTGGCCCCCCCGAGCAGTACTTC.

Remarks on this clonotype: Given a much more abundant clone one base away, this may be a read error. This chain connects TRBV7-9 to TRBJ2-3; 11 bases match TRBD2. The V segment lost 11 bases and the J segment 8 bases; nucleotides outside the gene matches: 18. The CDR3 length is 16 residues. Germline CDR1 SEHNR, CDR2 FQNEAQ (reference sequence). CDR3 nucleotides: TGTGCCGTCGGGACTAGCGGTTCTGGGAGGACCGGTACGCAGTATTTT. This encodes CAVGTSGSGRTGTQYF.

This clonotype was counted between two and nine times. The chain couples TRBV19 to TRBJ1-3, with D hard to call. The CDR3 runs to 14 residues. The germline V and J ends were trimmed by 3 bases and 2 bases, with 8 bases remaining between them. Germline V gives CDR1 LNHDA, CDR2 SQIVND (reference sequence). CDR3 region: CASSIDPPGNTIYF. The CDR3, as DNA: TGTGCCAGTAGTATCGATCCCCCTGGAAACACCATATATTTT.

The rearrangement links TRBV13 to TRBJ2-7; 8 nucleotides agree with TRBD2. Germline V lookup: CDR1 PRHDT, CDR2 FYEKMQ (reference sequence). The CDR3 runs 14 residues. J gave up 6 bases and V 6 bases, and 10 bases lay outside the gene matches. This CDR3 reads CASSSTGLGIEQYF. As DNA, the CDR3 is TGTGCCAGCAGTTCGACGGGACTAGGGATCGAGCAGTACTTC.

This clonotype was observed once. The chain uses TRBV20-1 and TRBJ2-1, with D unclear. Trimming removed 0 bases from V and 9 bases from J, with 12 bases in between. CDR1 and CDR2 from the germline V gene are DFQATT and SNEGSKA (reference sequence). The CDR3 covers 13 residues. DNA for the CDR3: TGCAGTGCTAGAGATGATAAGGTCGGTGAGCAGTTCTTC. Translation: CSARDDKVGEQFF.

The genes are TRBV20-1 and TRBJ2-1, with 10 bases fitting TRBD2. Germline V lookup: CDR1 DFQATT, CDR2 SNEGSKA (reference sequence). The CDR3 has 15 residues. V was clipped by 6 bases and J by 8 bases; unmatched bases: 13. The CDR3 DNA sequence: TGCAGTGCCCGTCCGGGACTAGCGAAAGGACATGAGCAGTTCTTC. It encodes CSARPGLAKGHEQFF.

Many counts were recorded for this clonotype. The V call is TRBV12-3 or TRBV12-4, the J call TRBJ1-1, with D unresolved. The CDR3 runs to 13 residues. Trimming shortened V by 3 bases and J by 1 base, and 6 bases separated the two germline ends. CDR3 nucleotide sequence: TGTGCCAGCAGTTTCACGCAGAACACTGAAGCTTTCTTT. Encoded protein: CASSFTQNTEAFF.